A selection of T cell receptor beta chains follows, all from one sample in a study of naive and memory T cell subsets. Each CDR3 protein gets one entry after TCRdb re-called the 5' RACE reads with MiXCR. Among more than 50,000 distinct CDR3 sequences, around 8% were seen once, and the ten largest hold 15% to 20%. Receptor source: a female donor in good health. Both conserved end residues are part of each CDR3. A D gene is named only where the DNA matches it firmly. The size field is filled for only some rows; it gives once, few, many or a size class.

TRBD2,many,TRBJ2-7,TRBV20-1,CSVSSSGGPYEQYF,TGCAGTGTTTCATCTAGCGGGGGACCTTACGAGCAGTACTTC
NA,few,TRBJ1-5,TRBV19,CASSIDRQPQHF,TGTGCCAGTAGTATAGATAGGCAGCCCCAGCATTTT
NA,few,TRBJ2-1,TRBV6-6,CASSYLSNNEQFF,TGTGCCAGCAGTTACTTGTCGAACAATGAGCAGTTCTTC
NA,few,TRBJ2-1,TRBV5-1,CASSLGGGYNEQFF,TGCGCCAGCAGCTTAGGCGGCGGGTACAATGAGCAGTTCTTC
NA,few,TRBJ2-7,TRBV5-4,CASSSRNQGYEQYF,TGTGCCAGCAGCTCAAGAAATCAGGGATACGAGCAGTACTTC
NA,many,TRBJ1-1,TRBV7-2,CASSRGGFRLNTEAFF,TGTGCCAGCAGCCGAGGCGGGTTTAGGCTGAACACTGAAGCTTTCTTT
NA,many,TRBJ1-1,TRBV9,CASSAYSGETEAFF,TGTGCCAGCAGCGCCTACTCTGGGGAGACTGAAGCTTTCTTT
TRBD2,NA,TRBJ2-1,TRBV19,CASSSGRAYNEQFF,TGTGCCAGTAGTAGCGGGAGAGCCTACAATGAGCAGTTCTTC
NA,NA,TRBJ2-6,TRBV6-4,CASSDRYSGANVLTF,TGTGCCAGCAGTGACAGATACTCTGGGGCCAACGTCCTGACTTTC
NA,NA,TRBJ2-3,TRBV24-1,CATSGLTPGARSGLQKTTDTQYF,TGTGCCACCAGTGGGTTGACTCCAGGTGCTCGGTCGGGACTCCAAAAGACCACAGATACGCAGTATTTT
NA,NA,TRBJ2-6,TRBV5-4,CASSLGGLSSGANVLTF,TGTGCCAGCAGCCTCGGCGGGCTGAGCTCTGGGGCCAACGTCCTGACTTTC
NA,few,TRBJ2-2,TRBV28,CASRENTELFF,TGTGCCAGCAGAGAGAATACGGAGCTGTTTTTT
TRBD1,NA,TRBJ1-1,TRBV6-2/TRBV6-3,CASSYSGQGNAFF,TGTGCCAGCAGTTACTCGGGACAGGGTAACGCTTTCTTT
TRBD1,NA,TRBJ1-2,TRBV11-3,CASSPGQRTYGYTF,TGTGCCAGCAGCCCGGGACAGCGAACCTATGGCTACACCTTC
TRBD1,few,TRBJ1-6,TRBV2,CASRTGTGETLHF,TGTGCCAGCAGAACCGGGACAGGGGAGACCCTCCACTTT
NA,many,TRBJ2-1,TRBV24-1,CATSVGGSEQFF,TGTGCCACCAGTGTCGGAGGGAGTGAGCAGTTCTTC
NA,many,TRBJ1-1,TRBV6-5,CASRYLRGPASGTEAFF,TGTGCCAGCCGATACCTCAGGGGCCCAGCATCAGGCACTGAAGCTTTCTTT
TRBD1,NA,TRBJ1-6,TRBV11-3,CASRGTGKDSPLHF,TGTGCCAGCAGAGGGACAGGGAAGGATTCACCCCTCCACTTT
NA,many,TRBJ1-5,TRBV5-1,CASSLEGYSNQPQHF,TGCGCCAGCAGCTTGGAAGGATATAGCAATCAGCCCCAGCATTTT
NA,many,TRBJ1-6,TRBV4-1,CASSQGGTSLGSPLHF,TGCGCCAGCAGCCAAGGAGGGACCTCGTTAGGGTCACCCCTCCACTTT
NA,many,TRBJ1-5,TRBV30,CAWSEGINSNQPQHF,TGTGCCTGGAGTGAGGGGATAAATAGCAATCAGCCCCAGCATTTT
NA,NA,TRBJ2-3,TRBV3-1,CASSWGETLATDTQYF,TGTGCCAGCAGTTGGGGCGAGACACTCGCCACAGATACGCAGTATTTT
NA,few,TRBJ2-2,TRBV29-1,CSVEVGDGTNTGELFF,TGCAGCGTTGAAGTGGGGGACGGGACTAACACCGGGGAGCTGTTTTTT
NA,few,TRBJ1-6,TRBV6-1,CASGSQPSSYNSPLHF,TGTGCCAGCGGATCTCAGCCGAGCTCCTATAATTCACCCCTCCACTTT
TRBD1,many,TRBJ1-5,TRBV6-1,CASSGTGGGGQPQHF,TGTGCCAGCAGTGGGACAGGGGGCGGAGGGCAGCCCCAGCATTTT
NA,few,TRBJ2-3,TRBV5-8,CASSLGRGRADTQYF,TGTGCCAGCAGCTTGGGCAGGGGTAGGGCAGATACGCAGTATTTT
NA,many,TRBJ2-7,TRBV7-2,CASSRTAGQYF,TGTGCCAGCAGCCGAACGGCGGGGCAGTACTTC
TRBD1,NA,TRBJ1-2,TRBV5-1,CASGPQQGKINYGYTF,TGCGCCAGCGGCCCCCAACAGGGGAAGATTAACTATGGCTACACCTTC
NA,few,TRBJ2-7,TRBV4-2,CASSQVVRGRESYEQYF,TGTGCCAGCAGCCAAGTGGTGCGGGGTAGGGAATCCTACGAGCAGTACTTC
TRBD1,NA,TRBJ1-2,TRBV5-6,CASSWDRGARGYTF,TGTGCCAGCAGCTGGGACAGGGGGGCGAGAGGCTACACCTTC
NA,few,TRBJ2-1,TRBV20-1,CSARDLYDQDNEQFF,TGCAGTGCTAGAGACCTATATGACCAAGACAATGAGCAGTTCTTC
TRBD1,few,TRBJ2-7,TRBV6-2/TRBV6-3,CASSYWTGAYEQYF,TGTGCCAGCAGTTACTGGACAGGGGCCTACGAGCAGTACTTC
NA,few,TRBJ2-5,TRBV7-9,CASSFLRTQETQYF,TGTGCCAGCAGCTTTTTACGGACCCAAGAGACCCAGTACTTC
TRBD2,few,TRBJ2-1,TRBV2,CASSVTRTSGNEQFF,TGTGCCAGCAGTGTAACAAGGACTAGCGGCAATGAGCAGTTCTTC
NA,NA,TRBJ1-6,TRBV12-5,CASGLALSSYNSPLHF,TGTGCTAGTGGTTTGGCCCTGAGCTCCTATAATTCACCCCTCCACTTT
NA,NA,TRBJ2-7,TRBV12-3/TRBV12-4,CASSFRGYEQYF,TGTGCCAGCAGTTTTCGGGGGTACGAGCAGTACTTC
NA,NA,TRBJ2-7,TRBV28,CASSPSSEPRPHEQYF,TGTGCCAGCAGTCCTTCTAGCGAGCCTCGCCCCCACGAGCAGTACTTC
TRBD2,few,TRBJ2-3,TRBV5-4,CASSEGLATDTQYF,TGTGCCAGCAGCGAGGGACTAGCGACAGATACGCAGTATTTT
TRBD1,many,TRBJ1-5,TRBV6-2/TRBV6-3,CASSYLRQGAKQPQHF,TGTGCCAGCAGTTACCTACGACAGGGGGCTAAGCAGCCCCAGCATTTT
TRBD1,NA,TRBJ1-4,TRBV6-5,CASSSAGGYNEKLFF,TGTGCCAGCAGTTCCGCAGGGGGCTATAATGAAAAACTGTTTTTT
NA,NA,TRBJ2-5,TRBV3-1,CASRDRQETQYF,TGTGCCAGCAGGGACAGACAAGAGACCCAGTACTTC
NA,few,TRBJ2-3,TRBV29-1,CSVDRRGSTDTQYF,TGCAGCGTTGATCGGCGGGGTAGCACAGATACGCAGTATTTT
TRBD2,NA,TRBJ2-1,TRBV11-3,CASSLGVRGGLNEQFF,TGTGCCAGCAGCTTAGGAGTGCGGGGGGGCCTTAATGAGCAGTTCTTC
NA,many,TRBJ2-1,TRBV29-1,CSVVEEASYNEQFF,TGCAGCGTTGTGGAAGAGGCCTCCTACAATGAGCAGTTCTTC
TRBD1,few,TRBJ2-3,TRBV20-1,CSANPTGVTDTQYF,TGCAGTGCTAATCCGACAGGGGTAACAGATACGCAGTATTTT
TRBD1,many,TRBJ1-4,TRBV20-1,CSTTRQGANEKLFF,TGCAGTACGACTAGACAGGGGGCTAATGAAAAACTGTTTTTT
NA,many,TRBJ2-1,TRBV6-5,CASSYNLQNPGEQFF,TGTGCCAGCAGTTACAACCTACAGAATCCGGGTGAGCAGTTCTTC
TRBD2,few,TRBJ2-3,TRBV28,CASSSGGRVGYTQYF,TGTGCCAGCAGTTCCGGCGGGAGGGTAGGGTATACGCAGTATTTT
NA,NA,TRBJ1-1,TRBV5-1,CASSDVQGMNTEAFF,TGCGCCAGCAGCGACGTACAGGGAATGAACACTGAAGCTTTCTTT
NA,few,TRBJ2-7,TRBV6-1,CASSDTLRTGDPSGYF,TGTGCCAGCAGTGATACCCTCCGGACGGGGGACCCCTCGGGGTACTTC
TRBD2,few,TRBJ2-1,TRBV3-1,CASSQATSWDNEQFF,TGTGCCAGCAGCCAAGCGACTAGCTGGGACAATGAGCAGTTCTTC